The clone carrying this T cell receptor beta chain was observed many times. As yet, its antigen is unknown. The source of the sample is a study of neurological immune-mediated disorders. TCRdb processed the 5' RACE reads anew with MiXCR; each CDR3 protein has one entry. Here the sample spans fewer than 90,000 distinct CDR3 sequences, 5.2% being singletons. Whole-study results and caveats: The most TCR clonal expansion was seen in HTLV-1-associated myelopathy, and the least was seen in multiple sclerosis, which fell below healthy controls. CDR3 amino acid sequences found in expanded clones were never shared across subjects, suggesting private repertoires in all groups.

2 million PBMCs stored at -80 C were the source of the unsorted libraries. Per the germline V gene, CDR1 is DFQATT and CDR2 is SNEGSKA (reference sequence). The V and J ends lost 1 base and 4 bases respectively, with 13 bases between them. The CDR3 runs to 15 residues. The specimen sequenced was PBMCs. The chain has TRBV20-1 and TRBJ2-2; D remains ambiguous. This TCR was recovered from a man younger than 35 with multiple sclerosis. The CDR3, as DNA: TGCAGTGCTAGAGTTACCGGAAGACGCACCGGGGAGCTGTTTTTT. Protein sequence: CSARVTGRRTGELFF.